Listed below are T cell receptor beta chains from one sample, sequenced in a study of regulatory T cells in long-lasting Graves disease. TCRdb re-derived calls from the multiplex PCR reads in MiXCR, one entry per CDR3 protein. The repertoire holds about 660,000 distinct CDR3 sequences, with about 32% as singletons. This material consisted of peripheral blood mononuclear cells (PBMCs), taken when the disease was refractory, from a patient treated with antithyroid drugs. These receptors all come from a female donor with Graves disease. The CDR3 runs from the conserved cysteine through the conserved F or W. A D gene is named only where the DNA matches it firmly. Clone size, where shown, is once, few, many, or a class for clones that have expanded.

D gene	V gene	clone size	J gene	CDR3 protein	CDR3 DNA
.	TRBV6-1	.	TRBJ1-5	CASSVHGPGGGSRPQHF	TGTGCCAGCTCAGTCCACGGGCCGGGGGGAGGCTCGCGGCCCCAGCATTTT
TRBD1	TRBV11-2	few	TRBJ2-7	CASSSGGWQGAYEQYF	TGTGCCAGCAGCTCTGGTGGTTGGCAGGGGGCTTACGAGCAGTACTTC
TRBD2	TRBV6-1	few	TRBJ2-7	CASSRLASLAGLDEQYF	TGTGCCAGCAGTCGACTAGCGTCCCTAGCAGGCCTGGACGAGCAGTACTTC
.	TRBV2	many	TRBJ1-2	CASSEGTARLRYTF	TGTGCCAGCAGTGAAGGGACAGCAAGACTCCGCTACACCTTC
TRBD1	TRBV7-9	.	TRBJ1-2	CASSLALSGGSGYTF	TGTGCCAGCAGCTTAGCCCTATCAGGGGGTAGTGGCTACACCTTC
TRBD1	TRBV6-5	.	TRBJ1-2	CASSYSSGTGGSRGYTF	TGTGCCAGCAGTTACTCGTCCGGGACAGGGGGCTCTCGTGGCTACACCTTC
.	TRBV7-9	.	TRBJ2-7	CASSPPLGQRETYEQYF	TGTGCCAGCAGCCCCCCTTTGGGCCAAAGGGAGACCTACGAGCAGTACTTC
.	TRBV12-3/TRBV12-4	few	TRBJ2-7	CASGKGQYF	TGTGCCAGCGGGAAGGGGCAGTACTTC
TRBD1	TRBV12-3/TRBV12-4	few	TRBJ1-1	CASSFGGQGSTEAFF	TGTGCCAGCAGTTTTGGAGGACAGGGATCGACTGAAGCTTTCTTT
.	TRBV11-2	few	TRBJ2-2	CASSWVGELFF	TGTGCCAGCAGCTGGGTCGGGGAGCTGTTTTTT
.	TRBV28	many	TRBJ1-1	CASSLTYEAFF	TGTGCCAGCAGTTTAACCTACGAAGCTTTCTTT
.	TRBV12-3/TRBV12-4	many	TRBJ1-2	CASSQPLYGYTF	TGTGCCAGCAGCCAACCTCTTTATGGCTACACCTTC
.	TRBV27	.	TRBJ1-5	CASSFGGVGNQPQHF	TGTGCCAGCAGTTTCGGAGGGGTGGGCAATCAGCCCCAGCATTTT
TRBD1	TRBV2	.	TRBJ1-4	CASSRTGQWSEKLFF	TGTGCCAGCAGCCGGACAGGGCAATGGAGTGAAAAACTGTTTTTT
.	TRBV2	few	TRBJ2-1	CASSEVRGPNNEQFF	TGTGCCAGCAGTGAAGTGCGGGGTCCGAACAATGAGCAGTTCTTC
.	TRBV6-1	.	TRBJ1-2	CASRRLLRGYGYTF	TGTGCCAGCAGACGCCTTCTCAGGGGCTATGGCTACACCTTC
.	TRBV28	few	TRBJ1-1	CASPPGGGFLPTEAFF	TGTGCCAGCCCACCCGGGGGAGGGTTCCTTCCCACTGAAGCTTTCTTT
.	TRBV5-1	.	TRBJ1-2	CASSLTTADGYTF	TGCGCCAGCAGCTTGACCACGGCCGATGGCTACACCTTC
.	TRBV6-1	.	TRBJ2-7	CASSDQAGIGEQYF	TGTGCCAGCAGTGATCAGGCAGGGATCGGCGAGCAGTACTTC
TRBD1	TRBV19	.	TRBJ2-7	CASRRNDRVFEQYF	TGTGCCAGTAGAAGAAACGACAGGGTCTTCGAGCAGTACTTC
.	TRBV10-3	.	TRBJ1-2	CAITETRDYGYTF	TGTGCCATCACCGAGACTCGGGACTATGGCTACACCTTC
.	TRBV20-1	.	TRBJ1-2	CSASARSWGYTF	TGCAGTGCTAGTGCGAGGTCTTGGGGCTACACCTTC
.	TRBV29-1	.	TRBJ2-7	CSAEGTYEQYF	TGCAGCGCCGAGGGAACCTACGAGCAGTACTTC
.	TRBV19	.	TRBJ1-2	CASSIAGQIYGYTF	TGTGCCAGTAGTATAGCCGGACAGATTTATGGCTACACCTTC
.	TRBV5-6	.	TRBJ1-1	CASSLGGREGEAFF	TGTGCCAGCAGCCTGGGAGGCAGGGAGGGTGAAGCTTTCTTT
TRBD1	TRBV4-1	.	TRBJ1-2	CASSQDLGQGYGYTF	TGCGCCAGCAGCCAAGATCTGGGACAGGGCTATGGCTACACCTTC
TRBD1	TRBV7-9	.	TRBJ1-1	CASSSGQGGREAFF	TGTGCCAGCAGCTCCGGACAGGGAGGACGTGAAGCTTTCTTT
.	TRBV9	.	TRBJ1-1	CASSANLEVGETEAFF	TGTGCCAGCAGCGCCAACTTGGAGGTGGGCGAGACTGAAGCTTTCTTT
TRBD1	TRBV20-1	.	TRBJ1-2	CSASYGQGENGYTF	TGCAGTGCTAGTTACGGACAGGGGGAGAATGGCTACACCTTC
.	TRBV27	many	TRBJ1-1	CASRLRSQGSTEAFF	TGTGCCAGCAGGCTACGAAGCCAGGGGAGCACTGAAGCTTTCTTT
.	TRBV20-1	few	TRBJ2-7	CSARDRKRKREQYF	TGCAGTGCTAGAGATCGGAAGCGGAAAAGGGAGCAGTACTTC
.	TRBV5-4	.	TRBJ1-1	CASSFGGPAEAFF	TGTGCCAGCAGCTTTGGGGGGCCGGCTGAAGCTTTCTTT
.	TRBV28	many	TRBJ1-5	CASSLNFYRNQPQHF	TGTGCCAGCAGTTTAAACTTTTACAGGAATCAGCCCCAGCATTTT
.	TRBV6-2/TRBV6-3	many	TRBJ2-5	CASSYDSEETQYF	TGTGCCAGCAGTTACGACAGTGAAGAGACCCAGTACTTC
.	TRBV27	few	TRBJ2-7	CATKSGSYEQYF	TGTGCCACCAAGAGCGGTTCCTACGAGCAGTACTTC
.	TRBV2	many	TRBJ1-4	CASSGGGIEKLFF	TGTGCCAGCAGTGGAGGGGGAATAGAGAAACTGTTTTTT
.	TRBV20-1	.	TRBJ2-2	CSARRGNTGELFF	TGCAGTGCTCGGCGGGGGAACACCGGGGAGCTGTTTTTT
TRBD1	TRBV27	few	TRBJ1-2	CASSDRGLFGYTF	TGTGCCAGCAGTGACAGGGGGCTTTTTGGCTACACCTTC
.	TRBV19	few	TRBJ2-6	CASSMGANVLTF	TGTGCCAGTAGTATGGGGGCCAACGTCCTGACTTTC
.	TRBV13	.	TRBJ1-3	CASSLSRWGMANTIYF	TGTGCCAGCAGCTTATCGCGTTGGGGCATGGCGAACACCATATATTTT